Following are 28 T cell receptor beta chains from one sample sequenced in a study of T-cell reconstitution after alpha-beta-depleted transplantation in children. Using unique molecular identifiers, the investigators prepared the TCRbeta library. TCRdb itself ran the PCR reads through MiXCR, one entry per CDR3 protein. Of 400,000 to 500,000 distinct CDR3 sequences in the sample, about a tenth were seen once. This sample comprised PBMCs from the stem cell graft donor, obtained from the stem cell graft. These receptors were collected from a human donor who donated a stem cell graft to a child with acute myeloid leukemia.

This clonotype occurred a few times. The chain has TRBV10-3 and TRBJ2-5; TRBD2 matches at 9 bases. The CDR3 has 15 amino acids. CDR1 ENHRY and CDR2 SYGVKD come from the germline V gene. The J segment lost 1 base and the V segment lost 11 bases, leaving 11 bases of the junction unmatched. CDR3 residues: CASGQRGDTQETQYF. CDR3 DNA sequence: TGTGCCTCTGGGCAGCGGGGGGACACCCAAGAGACCCAGTACTTC.

The chain joins TRBV6-1 to TRBJ1-5; D remains unclear. The V end lost 4 bases, the J end lost 5 bases, and 15 bases lay between the germline ends. The CDR3 runs to 15 residues. From germline, CDR1 is MNHNS and CDR2 SASEGT. The CDR3 bases are TGTGCCAGCAGTGGCCCTGTCGGGGAGCATCAGCCCCAGCATTTT. Protein product: CASSGPVGEHQPQHF.

The sample holds a few counts of this clonotype. The chain couples TRBV6-2 or TRBV6-3 to TRBJ2-2, with D possibly being TRBD1 (6 bases). This CDR3 is 19 amino acids long. V lost 4 bases to trimming and J lost 1 base, with 22 bases between them. The germline gives CDR1 MNHEY, CDR2 SVGEGT. The CDR3 is CASSFELLAGARNTGELFF. The CDR3 nucleotides read TGTGCCAGCAGTTTCGAACTCCTCGCAGGGGCCAGGAACACCGGGGAGCTGTTTTTT.

The rearrangement joins TRBV6-5 to TRBJ2-7; D may be TRBD1 (5 bases). Looked up from germline, CDR1 is MNHEY and CDR2 is SVGAGI. The CDR3 sequence is 12 residues long. V was pared by 5 bases and J by 3 bases, with 8 bases between. CDR3 coding DNA: TGTGCCAGCAGTCAGGACAACTACGAGCAGTACTTC. Translation gives CASSQDNYEQYF.

There are a few counts of this clonotype. The gene calls are TRBV12-3 or TRBV12-4 and TRBJ2-2; 8 nucleotides match TRBD1. Trimming removed 2 bases from V and 7 bases from J; junction bases left unmatched: 6. The CDR3 has 15 amino acids. As DNA, the CDR3 is TGTGCCAGCAGTTTATCCAGGGGGCAGGGCGGGGAGCTGTTTTTT. This encodes CASSLSRGQGGELFF.

The rearrangement joins TRBV7-6 to TRBJ2-7, with D uncertain. The CDR3 is 13 residues long. Germline CDR1 SGHVS, CDR2 FNYEAQ. The V end was cut by 1 base, the J end by 2 bases, with 6 bases between. The CDR3 DNA reads as TGTGCCAGCAGCTTAGGGAACCCCTACGAGCAGTACTTC. It specifies CASSLGNPYEQYF. The full variable domain, rest sourced from reference TRBV7-6 and TRBJ2-7, is GAGVSQSPRYKVTKRGQDVALRCDPISGHVSLYWYRQALGQGPEFLTYFNYEAQQDKSGLPNDRFSAERPEGSISTLTIQRTEQRDSAMYRCASSLGNPYEQYFGPGTRLTVT.

There are a few counts of this clonotype. The chain uses TRBV11-2 and TRBJ1-1; perhaps TRBD1 as D (5 bases). The CDR3 has 18 residues. V lost 3 bases to trimming and J lost 0 bases, with 20 bases between them. Germline V gene data show CDR1 as SGHAT and CDR2 as FQNNGV. In nucleotides, the CDR3 is TGTGCCAGCAGCTTCCAGGGTTCGCCCGTTGTTATGAACACTGAAGCTTTCTTT. Translated: CASSFQGSPVVMNTEAFF.

This clonotype appeared a few times. The rearrangement uses TRBV29-1 and TRBJ1-4, with D unclear. Germline V gene sequence: CDR1 SQVTM, CDR2 ANQGSEA. V was trimmed by 7 bases and J by 6 bases, leaving 9 bases between them. The CDR3 length is 11 residues. CDR3 protein: CSGIKDEKLFF. Here the CDR3 DNA reads TGCAGCGGGATCAAGGATGAAAAACTGTTTTTT.

A few counts support this clonotype. The J gene is TRBJ1-5, the V gene TRBV7-2; weak D call: TRBD1 (5 bases). V shed 3 bases and J shed 0 bases, with 9 bases lying between them. The CDR3 runs to 15 residues. CDR1 and CDR2 (germline): SGHTA, FQGNSA. CDR3: CASSFETASNQPQHF. In DNA form, the CDR3 reads TGTGCCAGCAGCTTTGAGACAGCTAGCAATCAGCCCCAGCATTTT.

This clonotype has a handful of counts. The chain employs TRBV7-9 and TRBJ2-3, with a weak D call TRBD1 (6 bases). The CDR3 sequence is 12 residues long. Germline V gene sequence: CDR1 SEHNR, CDR2 FQNEAQ (reference sequence). Trimming removed 6 bases from V and 3 bases from J, with 7 bases in between. Here the CDR3 DNA reads TGTGCCAGCAGAGGGACAACAGATACGCAGTATTTT. This codes for CASRGTTDTQYF.

This chain uses TRBV30 with TRBJ2-6; D possibly corresponds to TRBD1 (5 bases). From germline, CDR1 is GTSNPN and CDR2 SVGIG (reference sequence). CDR3 length: 12 residues. Deletions cut 8 bases from V and 4 bases from J, with 9 bases between. CDR3 in amino acids: CAQGPGANVLTF. The CDR3 coding sequence is TGTGCCCAGGGTCCCGGGGCCAACGTCCTGACTTTC.

V and J are TRBV9 and TRBJ2-3, with D perhaps TRBD1 or TRBD2 (5 bases each). V dropped 3 bases and J dropped 2 bases, with 19 bases sitting between them. The germline CDR1 and CDR2 sequences are SGDLS and YYNGEE. This CDR3 spans 17 amino acids. CDR3 amino acids: CASSDSAGGPITDTQYF. The CDR3 DNA follows: TGTGCCAGCAGCGATAGCGCTGGGGGACCGATCACAGATACGCAGTATTTT.

The chain has TRBV7-9 and TRBJ2-7; D uncertain. The V gene lost 0 bases and the J gene lost 7 bases, with 10 bases spanning the gap. The CDR3 is 13 amino acids. Germline values: CDR1 SEHNR, CDR2 FQNEAQ (reference sequence). This chain's CDR3 is CASSLADMAEQYV. The CDR3 coding sequence is TGTGCCAGCAGCTTAGCCGATATGGCGGAGCAGTACGTC.

In this sample, this clonotype turned up many times. V and J are TRBV5-1 and TRBJ1-1; D gene uncertain. V was trimmed by 0 bases and J by 1 base, leaving 10 bases between them. CDR1 SGHRS and CDR2 YFSETQ come from the germline V gene. CDR3 length equals 15 residues. The CDR3, as DNA: TGCGCCAGCAGCTTGGGGGTCAATGGGAACACTGAAGCTTTCTTT. This codes for CASSLGVNGNTEAFF.

This clonotype has only a few counts. The rearrangement uses TRBV29-1 and TRBJ1-1; unclear D gene. Between the trimmed V and J ends, which lost 4 bases and 3 bases, there was a span of 15 bases. The V gene's germline CDR1 is SQVTM and CDR2 ANQGSEA. This CDR3 spans 14 amino acids. The CDR3 DNA reads as TGCAGCGTTGGGCCCCGAGTCTCCGACACTGAAGCTTTCTTT. Its protein is CSVGPRVSDTEAFF.

This chain joins TRBV5-1 and TRBJ2-3; 8 bases line up with TRBD2. The V segment lost 5 bases and the J segment 4 bases; nucleotides outside the gene matches: 6. This CDR3 spans 14 amino acids. Germline CDR1 and CDR2: SGHRS and YFSETQ. CDR3 bases: TGCGCCAGCAGTAAAATCGGGGGGGCAGATACGCAGTATTTT. It specifies CASSKIGGADTQYF.

The table lists this clonotype with many counts. The V gene is TRBV6-5, the J gene TRBJ1-2; no clear D. V lost 4 bases and J lost 6, with 12 bases in between. The CDR3 loop spans 13 amino acids. From germline, CDR1 is MNHEY and CDR2 SVGAGI. CDR3 sequence reads: CASSSDGLHGYTF. The CDR3 DNA is TGTGCCAGCAGTTCCGACGGATTACATGGCTACACCTTC.

The sample holds a few counts of this clonotype. The chain joins TRBV6-1 to TRBJ2-5; D could derive from TRBD1 or TRBD2 (5 bases each). The V end lost 2 bases, the J end lost 3 bases, and 10 bases lay between the germline ends. In germline, CDR1 is MNHNS, CDR2 SASEGT. The CDR3 runs 14 residues. In DNA form, the CDR3 reads TGTGCCAGCAGTGAAAAAGGGACGAAAGAGACCCAGTACTTC. It encodes CASSEKGTKETQYF.

This clonotype turned up a few times. The chain is built from TRBV7-8 and TRBJ1-1, with TRBD1 identical over 7 bases. The trim removed 5 bases at V and 2 bases at J, leaving 8 bases unmatched. The germline gives CDR1 SGHVS, CDR2 FQNEAQ. This CDR3 is 15 amino acids long. The CDR3 protein is CASSPPGDSNTEAFF. The DNA for the CDR3 is TGTGCCAGCAGCCCCCCGGGGGACAGCAACACTGAAGCTTTCTTT.

There are many counts of this clonotype. J is TRBJ2-1 and V is TRBV12-3 or TRBV12-4; tentative D call: TRBD1 (6 bases). The CDR3 is 15 amino acids. V was clipped by 6 bases and J by 8 bases, with 20 bases between them. DNA for the CDR3: TGTGCCAGCAGCCGTCAGGGGCAATCCGGGGATGAGCAGTTCTTC. This codes for CASSRQGQSGDEQFF.

The chain employs TRBV4-2 and TRBJ1-4, with a possible D match to TRBD1 (5 bases). V lost 1 base to trimming and J lost 7 bases, with 13 bases between them. Germline lookup yields CDR1 LGHNA and CDR2 YNFKEQ. The CDR3 loop spans 15 amino acids. CDR3 nucleotides: TGTGCCAGCAGCCAAGTTGGGGGGGTCGGTGAAAAACTGTTTTTT. It is translated as CASSQVGGVGEKLFF.

This clonotype was counted a few times. The V gene is TRBV5-1, the J gene TRBJ2-2; D is possibly TRBD1 (6 bases). CDR1 and CDR2 (germline): SGHRS, YFSETQ. V lost 5 bases and J lost 2, with 10 bases in between. CDR3 size: 14 residues. The CDR3 DNA is TGCGCCAGCAGGCCGGGACACAACACCGGGGAGCTGTTTTTT. Translated, it gives CASRPGHNTGELFF.

A note on this clonotype: A single base separates this from a much larger clone, so it may be a read error. The chain employs TRBV3-1 and TRBJ2-5; TRBD2 aligns across 11 bases. There are 18 residues in the CDR3. Germline V gene sequence: CDR1 LGHDT, CDR2 YNNKEL (reference sequence). CDR3 in DNA: TGTGCCAGCACCCAAGGCCGTCGACTAGCGGGGAACCAAGAGACCCAGTACTTC. It is translated as CASTQGRRLAGNQETQYF.

This clonotype was recorded at least ten times. The rearrangement links TRBV29-1 to TRBJ2-3; TRBD1 matches at 8 bases. Germline CDR1 and CDR2: SQVTM and ANQGSEA. CDR3 length: 11 residues. V lost 7 bases to trimming and J lost 8 bases; unmatched junction nucleotides: 5. CDR3 in DNA: TGCAGCGCTACAGGGGGAGGTACGCAGTATTTT. This sequence encodes CSATGGGTQYF.

This clonotype appeared a few times. V gene TRBV7-2 combines with J gene TRBJ2-6; tentatively, D is TRBD1 (6 bases). CDR1 is SGHTA, CDR2 FQGNSA, per germline. Trimming cost V 5 bases and J 0 bases, with 11 bases left between them. The CDR3 length is 16 residues. In DNA, the CDR3 is TGTGCCAGCAGCCCCTGGGGGCCCTCTGGGGCCAACGTCCTGACTTTC. Translation gives CASSPWGPSGANVLTF.

This rearrangement joins TRBV10-2 to TRBJ2-7, with D possibly TRBD2 on 6 matching bases. CDR3 length: 15 residues. Germline assignment: CDR1 WSHSY and CDR2 SAAADI. V dropped 6 bases and J dropped 2 bases, with 17 bases sitting between them. The CDR3 DNA reads TGCGCCAGCAGGGATACCGGGACTCCGACCTACGAGCAGTACGTC. Translating gives CASRDTGTPTYEQYV.

This clonotype showed up many times. The chain carries TRBV3-1 and TRBJ1-1; unclear D gene. The germline CDR1 and CDR2 sequences are LGHDT and YNNKEL (reference sequence). The V and J ends lost 4 bases and 1 base respectively, with 7 bases between them. The CDR3 is 13 residues long. The DNA for the CDR3 is TGTGCCAGCAGCCCGCACACGAACACTGAAGCTTTCTTT. Translating it yields CASSPHTNTEAFF.

This clonotype was counted only a few times. The rearrangement joins TRBV9 to TRBJ2-1; 8 bases are a match to TRBD2. The CDR3 totals 14 residues. The V gene end was trimmed by 2 bases and the J gene end by 4 bases; junction bases not matched to a gene: 2. Per the germline V gene, CDR1 is SGDLS and CDR2 is YYNGEE. This CDR3 reads CASSVGGRYNEQFF. CDR3 DNA sequence: TGTGCCAGCAGCGTGGGCGGGAGGTACAATGAGCAGTTCTTC.